These 10 T cell receptor beta chains were sequenced from one sample in a study of blood T cells in healthy people across ages. A J-beta primer mix and a sample-barcoded 5' primer were used in a second PCR of about 7 to 11 cycles. TCRdb re-analysed the 5' RACE reads in MiXCR, keeping a single row per CDR3 protein. The table has hundreds of thousands of distinct CDR3 sequences, around 24% seen once; the top ten hold 8.5% to 9.5%. These same records also appear under a second study, on T cells of mothers and their children.

The material sequenced was blood. The source of these receptors is a boy between 10 and 17 years old in good health.

The CDR3 coding sequence is TGTGCCAGCAATGAGCCTCGGGGACAAACCTACGAGCAGTACTTC. Translating it yields CASNEPRGQTYEQYF. The chain couples TRBV28 to TRBJ2-7, with D perhaps matching TRBD1 (6 bases). Germline CDR1 reads MDHEN; CDR2 reads SYDVKM. The V gene lost 7 bases and the J gene lost 2 bases, with 18 bases spanning the gap. There are 15 residues in the CDR3.

The chain joins TRBV7-2 to TRBJ1-6; TRBD1 is a possible D gene (5 bases). CDR3 length equals 15 residues. V was trimmed by 3 bases and J by 7 bases, leaving 13 bases between them. Germline values: CDR1 SGHTA, CDR2 FQGNSA. For the CDR3, the DNA is TGTGCCAGCAGCTTGGACCGGGGCCCCAATTCACCCCTCCACTTT. Translating gives CASSLDRGPNSPLHF.

This clonotype occurred a few times. The chain couples TRBV25-1 to TRBJ1-1; D is possibly TRBD1 (5 bases). The CDR3 is 15 amino acids. Germline CDR1 reads MGHDK; CDR2 reads SYGVNS. Trimming shortened V by 6 bases and J by 4 bases, and 18 bases separated the two germline ends. CDR3 DNA: TGTGCCAGCAGCGAGCGGGGGTCCGGGATCACTGAAGCTTTCTTT. It encodes CASSERGSGITEAFF.

In its sample, this clonotype was seen a few times. The rearrangement links TRBV2 to TRBJ1-2, with D possibly matching TRBD1 (6 bases). Germline-derived CDR1 and CDR2 are SNHLY and FYNNEI. The CDR3 length is 14 residues. V lost 7 bases and J lost 7, with 19 bases in between. CDR3 bases: TGTGCCAGCACCCAAGACTTGACAGGCGGTGGCTACACCTTC. Amino acid sequence: CASTQDLTGGGYTF.

The rearrangement joins TRBV2 to TRBJ2-7, with D perhaps assigned TRBD1 or TRBD2 (5 bases each). The CDR3 consists of 12 residues. The germline V gene has CDR1 SNHLY and CDR2 FYNNEI. The V end was cut by 7 bases, the J end by 5 bases, with 12 bases between. CDR3 residues: CASNQGSDEQYF. The CDR3 DNA reads as TGTGCCAGCAACCAGGGTAGCGACGAGCAGTACTTC.

The rearrangement links TRBV7-9 to TRBJ2-7, with 8 bases that match TRBD1. Germline values: CDR1 SEHNR, CDR2 FQNEAQ (reference sequence). The CDR3 contains 13 residues. The junction had 6 bases not matched to a gene; V was cut back by 5 bases and J by 6 bases. CDR3 loop: CASSPPDRGEQYF. The CDR3 region has the DNA TGTGCCAGCAGCCCTCCAGACAGGGGCGAGCAGTACTTC.

This clonotype occurred a few times. V gene TRBV30 combines with J gene TRBJ1-1; D is unresolved. The CDR3 contains 13 residues. The germline V gene encodes CDR1 GTSNPN and CDR2 SVGIG (reference sequence). V was pared by 7 bases and J by 7 bases, with 19 bases between. CDR3 DNA: TGTGCCTCGGAGGTCGCGGGGATTGTTGAAGCTTTCTTT. As protein: CASEVAGIVEAFF.

The V gene is TRBV6-2 or TRBV6-3, the J gene TRBJ2-7; tentative D call: TRBD2 (6 bases). Trimming removed 4 bases at V and 2 bases at J, with 9 bases between. The CDR3 loop spans 13 amino acids. CDR1 MNHEY and CDR2 SVGEGT come from the germline V gene. The CDR3 bases are TGTGCCAGCAGTTGGGACTTAACCTACGAGCAGTACTTC. It yields the protein CASSWDLTYEQYF.

A few counts support this clonotype. This chain uses TRBV4-3 with TRBJ2-7; 9 bases are shared with TRBD2. The CDR3 spans 16 residues. V lost 3 bases, J lost 2 bases, and 8 bases stayed unmatched. CDR1 and CDR2 (germline): LGHNA, YSLEER. CDR3 DNA: TGCGCCAGCAGCCAGGGCAGCGGGAGGAGGACCTACGAGCAGTACTTC. Protein: CASSQGSGRRTYEQYF.

The V call is TRBV29-1, the J call TRBJ1-2; TRBD1 agrees at 9 bases. The junction had 6 bases not matched to a gene; V was cut back by 5 bases and J by 5 bases. The CDR3 loop spans 13 amino acids. The germline V gene encodes CDR1 SQVTM and CDR2 ANQGSEA. The DNA for the CDR3 is TGCAGCGTTTGGGACAGGGTATCATATGGCTACACCTTC. Its translation is CSVWDRVSYGYTF. The whole variable domain, filled in from reference TRBV29-1 and TRBJ1-2, reads SAVISQKPSRDICQRGTSLTIQCQVDSQVTMMFWYRQQPGQSLTLIATANQGSEATYESGFVIDKFPISRPNLTFSTLTVSNMSPEDSSIYLCSVWDRVSYGYTFGSGTRLTVV.